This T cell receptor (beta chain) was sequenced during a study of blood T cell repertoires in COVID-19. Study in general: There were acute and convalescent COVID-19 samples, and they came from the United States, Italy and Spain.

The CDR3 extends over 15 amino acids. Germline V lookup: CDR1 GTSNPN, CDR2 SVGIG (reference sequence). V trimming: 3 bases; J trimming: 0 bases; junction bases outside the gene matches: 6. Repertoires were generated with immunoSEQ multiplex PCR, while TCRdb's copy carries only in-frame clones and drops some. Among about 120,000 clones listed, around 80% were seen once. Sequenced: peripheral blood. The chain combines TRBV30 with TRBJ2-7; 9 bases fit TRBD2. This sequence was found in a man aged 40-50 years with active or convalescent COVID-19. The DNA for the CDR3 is TGTGCCTGGAGACTAGCGGGTAGGAGCTCCTACGAGCAGTACTTC. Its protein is CAWRLAGRSSYEQYF.